Listed below are T cell receptor beta chains from one sample, sequenced in a study of vaccination effects on CD4 cells after COVID-19. Measured with immunoSEQ multiplex PCR; TCRdb has only the in-frame clones, and not every one. The sample yields about 15,000 clones, 76% seen once. Their cognate antigens are unknown. This sample comprised CD4+ T cells from PBMCs cultured with HCoV-NL63 spike peptides, obtained after COVID-19 vaccination. The receptors originated from a human donor who had a prior SARS-CoV-2 infection. CDR3s leave out the opening cysteine and the closing phenylalanine or tryptophan.

v_call	j_call	cdr3_length	cdr3_aa
TRBV3-1/TRBV3-2	TRBJ1-3	15	ASSQDPNSFSGNTIY
TRBV10-3	TRBJ1-5	12	AIGTGDGNQPQH
TRBV19	TRBJ2-1	11	ASSSGEGDEQF
TRBV12-3/TRBV12-4	TRBJ1-6	11	ASSQNTNSPLH
TRBV2	TRBJ1-6	11	ASNRQGTLPLH
TRBV9	TRBJ2-6	13	ASSVAHSGANVLT
TRBV6-5	TRBJ2-1	13	ASSSSGGAFNEQF
TRBV7-2	TRBJ2-1	14	ASSFPGAGTLDEQF
TRBV29-1	TRBJ1-5	10	SVAGGNQPQH
TRBV5-1	TRBJ1-4	14	ASSPGGGQGNEKLF
TRBV7-2	TRBJ1-2	12	ASSLAGDRVDYT
TRBV18	TRBJ2-2	10	ASSPRTGELF
TRBV7-9	TRBJ2-5	14	ASSWRRLAGDETQY
TRBV7-8	TRBJ1-2	15	ASSSRIRQGPNYGYT
TRBV3-1/TRBV3-2	TRBJ2-7	11	ASSQVDGYEQY
TRBV4-1	TRBJ1-2	13	ASSQDLGRVGGYT
TRBV7-2	TRBJ1-5	14	ASSLRDRAWAQPQH
TRBV7-9	TRBJ1-3	15	ASSLAFAGGSGNTIY
TRBV9	TRBJ2-1	10	ASSVGRGEQF
TRBV18	TRBJ1-5	14	ASSPSWDGGDQPQH
TRBV5-6	TRBJ2-5	11	ASSFIGGETQY
TRBV5-8	TRBJ2-7	12	ASSLILSSYEQY
TRBV4-3	TRBJ2-3	14	ASSQDVLAPTDTQY
TRBV20-1	TRBJ2-5	11	SASQGTRETQY
TRBV7-2	TRBJ2-6	14	ASSLRVLSGANVLT
TRBV6-6	TRBJ1-1	11	ASSWARGSEAF
TRBV7-3	TRBJ2-1	13	ASSPGTVAYNEQF
TRBV19	TRBJ1-1	14	ASKVLTTRRNTEAF
TRBV4-1	TRBJ2-6	19	ASSRIGLAGGDYSGANVLT
TRBV5-4	TRBJ2-7	10	ASREGLSEQY
TRBV5-1	TRBJ2-2	13	ASSPHRENTGELF
TRBV18	TRBJ2-3	14	ASSPPSGGAGRTQY
TRBV7-2	TRBJ2-3	14	ASSLKTGGWADTQY
TRBV18	TRBJ1-6	15	ASSFFPTAGYNSPLH
TRBV2	TRBJ2-7	12	ASSVDSYTYEQY
TRBV5-1	TRBJ2-7	11	ASSGTAIYEQY
TRBV13	TRBJ1-1	14	ASSPRGGRGGTEAF
TRBV5-1	TRBJ2-3	12	ASLQGPSTDTQY
TRBV18	TRBJ2-3	16	ASSPGTSGGFNTDTQY
TRBV27	TRBJ2-3	12	ASSFSNLVDTQY
TRBV18	TRBJ2-1	12	ASSPPSGPNEQF